A single sample is the source of the 21 T cell receptor beta chains below, sequenced in a study of shared clonotypes between healthy human individuals. TCRdb keeps only in-frame clones here, not all; method: immunoSEQ multiplex PCR. This table has millions of clones, 93% appearing once. Naive CD8 cells, CD45RO-negative and positively selected for CCR7, excluded terminally differentiated effector memory CD45RA+ cells. The sample comprised naive CD8+ T cells from PBMCs. The source of these receptors is a man between 18 and 29 years old in good health. Some clones in this sample may be carry-over from other donors' samples.

The chain recombines TRBV19 with TRBJ2-6; the D gene is possibly TRBD2 (5 bases). The V end lost 2 bases, the J end lost 4 bases, and 9 bases lay between the germline ends. Germline V gene data show CDR1 as LNHDA and CDR2 as SQIVND (reference sequence). The CDR3 loop spans 15 amino acids. CDR3 coding DNA: TGTGCCAGTAGTATACGGGATCCGGGGGCCAACGTCCTGACTTTC. Protein: CASSIRDPGANVLTF.

The V and J genes are TRBV9 and TRBJ2-7, with 10 positions matching TRBD2. V trimming: 0 bases; J trimming: 1 base; junction bases outside the gene matches: 4. Per the germline V gene, CDR1 is SGDLS and CDR2 is YYNGEE. The CDR3 length is 16 residues. CDR3 sequence: CASSVGGSGRSYEQYF. CDR3 sequence (DNA): TGTGCCAGCAGCGTAGGGGGTAGCGGGAGGTCCTACGAGCAGTACTTC.

This sequence joins TRBV7-9 and TRBJ2-2; no firm D call. CDR1 and CDR2 (germline): SEHNR, FQNEAQ (reference sequence). The CDR3 covers 16 residues. The V end lost 5 bases, the J end lost 0 bases, and 13 bases lay between the germline ends. CDR3 nucleotides: TGTGCCAGCAGCCCCCAGACCGTGGCGAACACCGGGGAGCTGTTTTTT. Its protein is CASSPQTVANTGELFF.

The V gene is TRBV9, the J gene TRBJ2-7; 9 bases map to TRBD2. J gave up 0 bases and V 7 bases, and 8 bases lay outside the gene matches. There are 15 residues in the CDR3. Germline CDR1 is SGDLS and CDR2 is YYNGEE. In DNA form, the CDR3 reads TGTGCCAGCCGCAAACTAGCGGGCACCTCCTACGAGCAGTACTTC. This encodes CASRKLAGTSYEQYF.

The genes are TRBV28 and TRBJ2-5; 13 bases fit TRBD2. In germline, CDR1 is MDHEN, CDR2 SYDVKM. This CDR3 spans 16 amino acids. Losses at the gene ends were 7 bases for V and 4 bases for J; bases not matched to a gene: 9. The CDR3 nucleotides read TGTGCCAGCACGCCCGGACTAGCGGGAGATAGAGAGACCCAGTACTTC. It specifies CASTPGLAGDRETQYF.

V is TRBV29-1 and J is TRBJ2-2; D might be TRBD1 (6 bases). Germline V gene lookup returns CDR1 SQVTM and CDR2 ANQGSEA. Trimming cost V 7 bases and J 7 bases, with 16 bases left between them. The CDR3 contains 13 residues. The DNA of the CDR3 is TGCAGCGCCAACAAACTGGACAGCGGGGAGCTGTTTTTT. It is translated as CSANKLDSGELFF.

The chain is built from TRBV29-1 and TRBJ2-7, with D possibly matching TRBD1 (5 bases). The CDR3 has 11 amino acids. CDR1 and CDR2 from the germline V gene are SQVTM and ANQGSEA. With 7 bases removed from V and 3 bases from J, the gap between germline ends came to 10 bases. The CDR3 DNA follows: TGCAGCGGGCGGACAAACTACGAGCAGTACTTC. Protein sequence: CSGRTNYEQYF.

The rearrangement links TRBV7-9 to TRBJ2-2; D unresolved. The V and J ends lost 2 bases and 11 bases respectively, with 3 bases between them. CDR3 length: 10 amino acids. Germline V gives CDR1 SEHNR, CDR2 FQNEAQ (reference sequence). CDR3 DNA: TGTGCCAGCAGCTTAAATGAGCTGTTTTTT. It codes for CASSLNELFF. Variable domain in full (rest from reference TRBV7-9 and TRBJ2-2): DTGVSQNPRHKITKRGQNVTFRCDPISEHNRLYWYRQTLGQGPEFLTYFQNEAQLEKSRLLSDRFSAERPKGSFSTLEIQRTEQGDSAMYLCASSLNELFFGEGSRLTVL.

This clone came up once. V gene TRBV7-6 combines with J gene TRBJ2-2; no definite D call. Trimming left V 5 bases short and J 3 bases short, with 13 bases between. Germline CDR1 SGHVS, CDR2 FNYEAQ. The CDR3 extends over 15 amino acids. The DNA for the CDR3 is TGTGCCAGCAGCCGCTACCAGAAGGACACCGGGGAGCTGTTTTTT. It codes for CASSRYQKDTGELFF. Supplemented by reference TRBV7-6 and TRBJ2-2, the full variable domain reads GAGVSQSPRYKVTKRGQDVALRCDPISGHVSLYWYRQALGQGPEFLTYFNYEAQQDKSGLPNDRFSAERPEGSISTLTIQRTEQRDSAMYRCASSRYQKDTGELFFGEGSRLTVL.

The chain is built from TRBV4-1 and TRBJ1-3; D unclear. Trimming pared 0 bases from V and 0 bases from J, leaving 9 bases between. CDR3 length: 16 residues. CDR1 and CDR2 (germline): MGHRA, YSYEKL. CDR3 residues: CASSQERVDSGNTIYF. The CDR3 region has the DNA TGCGCCAGCAGCCAAGAAAGGGTCGACTCTGGAAACACCATATATTTT.

The gene calls are TRBV19 and TRBJ2-1; D is ambiguous. This CDR3 contains 13 residues. CDR1 is LNHDA, CDR2 SQIVND, per germline (reference sequence). V lost 1 base, J lost 9 bases, and 10 bases lay in between. The CDR3 DNA follows: TGTGCCAGTAGTATAGTAGGTCTGAGTGAGCAGTTCTTC. Amino acid sequence: CASSIVGLSEQFF.

This clone was seen a handful of times. V and J are TRBV30 and TRBJ1-1; D may be TRBD1 (5 bases). CDR3 length: 14 residues. Germline CDR1 reads GTSNPN; CDR2 reads SVGIG (reference sequence). Trimming removed 6 bases from V and 5 bases from J, with 19 bases in between. CDR3 residues: CACPLVQGGTEAFF. In nucleotides, the CDR3 is TGTGCCTGCCCCTTGGTCCAGGGAGGAACTGAAGCTTTCTTT.

The chain couples TRBV5-6 to TRBJ2-2; 9 positions match TRBD1. The CDR3 runs to 18 residues. J was trimmed by 3 bases and V by 2 bases; bases with no gene match: 11. CDR1 and CDR2 (germline): SGHDT, YYEEEE. The DNA of the CDR3 is TGTGCCAGCAGCTTACGGGACAGGGTGGTGGTGGACACCGGGGAGCTGTTTTTT. Its translation is CASSLRDRVVVDTGELFF.

The rearrangement joins TRBV30 to TRBJ2-4; tentatively, D is TRBD1 or TRBD2 (6 bases each). Germline V CDR1 and CDR2: GTSNPN, SVGIG (reference sequence). The CDR3 covers 13 residues. V was cut by 2 bases and J by 5 bases, with 10 bases left in between. For the CDR3, the DNA is TGTGCCTGGAGTCCCGGGGGCGAAAACATTCAGTACTTC. This translates into CAWSPGGENIQYF.

The chain employs TRBV2 and TRBJ2-3, with 9 bases aligning to TRBD1. The CDR3 loop spans 16 amino acids. CDR1 SNHLY and CDR2 FYNNEI come from the germline V gene. The J segment lost 2 bases and the V segment lost 7 bases, leaving 10 bases of the junction unmatched. This CDR3 reads CASTPLGTGITDTQYF. Here the CDR3 DNA reads TGTGCCAGCACCCCCCTTGGGACAGGGATCACAGATACGCAGTATTTT.

This chain joins TRBV21-1 and TRBJ1-5. TRBV21-1 is a listed pseudogene. This CDR3 comprises 16 residues. In DNA, the CDR3 is TGTGCCAGCAGCAAAAAACAGCGGGGTAGCAATCAGCCCCAGCATTTT. Its translation is CASSKKQRGSNQPQHF.

This clone appeared a single time. The chain couples TRBV5-5 to TRBJ2-7; TRBD1 matches 7 bases. Germline CDR1 and CDR2: SGHKS and YYEKEE (reference sequence). Unmatched junction bases numbered 8, after V lost 3 bases and J lost 2 bases. The CDR3 length is 15 residues. As DNA, the CDR3 is TGTGCCAGCAGCTCAACAGGGGCCCCCCCCTACGAGCAGTACTTC. Translating it yields CASSSTGAPPYEQYF. Together with reference TRBV5-5 and TRBJ2-7, the CDR3 gives the full variable domain: DAGVTQSPTHLIKTRGQQVTLRCSPISGHKSVSWYQQVLGQGPQFIFQYYEKEERGRGNFPDRFSARQFPNYSSELNVNALLLGDSALYLCASSSTGAPPYEQYFGPGTRLTVT.

V is TRBV13 and J is TRBJ2-7; 8 positions agree with TRBD2. V was pared by 5 bases and J by 6 bases, with 9 bases of the junction left unmatched. Germline CDR1 is PRHDT and CDR2 is FYEKMQ (reference sequence). The CDR3 is 14 residues long. The CDR3 sequence is CASSHQRGFGEQYF. The CDR3 nucleotides are TGTGCCAGCAGCCACCAGCGGGGGTTCGGCGAGCAGTACTTC. Supplemented by reference TRBV13 and TRBJ2-7, the full variable domain reads AAGVIQSPRHLIKEKRETATLKCYPIPRHDTVYWYQQGPGQDPQFLISFYEKMQSDKGSIPDRFSAQQFSDYHSELNMSSLELGDSALYFCASSHQRGFGEQYFGPGTRLTVT.

The chain uses TRBV27 and TRBJ1-5, with TRBD1 identical over 10 bases. V was pared by 4 bases and J by 7 bases, with 13 bases of the junction left unmatched. In germline, CDR1 is MNHEY, CDR2 SMNVEV (reference sequence). This CDR3 contains 17 residues. The CDR3 here is CASSSSADRGLEQPQHF. The CDR3 DNA follows: TGTGCCAGCAGTTCATCGGCCGACAGGGGGCTGGAACAGCCCCAGCATTTT.

The V gene is TRBV19, the J gene TRBJ1-1; D gene ambiguous. The CDR3 is made up of 11 amino acids. Germline V gene sequence: CDR1 LNHDA, CDR2 SQIVND (reference sequence). Trimming took 6 bases from V and 5 from J, leaving 7 bases between them. CDR3 sequence (DNA): TGTGCCAGTAGACGGTGGACTGAAGCTTTCTTT. It codes for CASRRWTEAFF.

The chain has TRBV28 and TRBJ2-3; possible D gene TRBD2, 5 bases. Trimming pared 3 bases from V and 3 bases from J, leaving 7 bases between. In germline, CDR1 is MDHEN, CDR2 SYDVKM. The CDR3 sequence is 13 residues long. CDR3 bases: TGTGCCAGCAGTTTGAGGGATACAGATACGCAGTATTTT. It specifies CASSLRDTDTQYF.